This T cell receptor (beta chain) was captured in a study of T cells after posttransplantation cyclophosphamide. Whole-study results and caveats: After PTCy, TRB diversity resembled that of CNI/methotrexate controls. Later post-transplant blood repertoires were often dominated by donor CD8+ memory clones.

This clone was found once. The antigen remains undetermined. Assay used: immunoSEQ multiplex PCR; TCRdb lists only in-frame clones, some missing. The table has 45,000 to 60,000 clones, approximately 90% seen once. Unmatched junction bases numbered 9, after V lost 4 bases and J lost 14 bases. Germline-derived CDR1 and CDR2 are SGHNT and YYREEE (reference sequence). The CDR3 runs 12 residues. This TCR was sampled from a woman aged 45-65 years in good health and a related stem cell transplant donor. This chain links TRBV5-4 with TRBJ2-3, with TRBD2 matching over 8 bases. The source material was PBMCs. CDR3 in amino acids: CASSDGGASRYF. The CDR3 nucleotides are TGTGCCAGCAGCGACGGGGGGGCTAGTCGGTATTTT. Combining the CDR3 with reference TRBV5-4 and TRBJ2-3 gives the whole variable domain ETGVTQSPTHLIKTRGQQVTLRCSSQSGHNTVSWYQQALGQGPQFIFQYYREEENGRGNFPPRFSGLQFPNYSSELNVNALELDDSALYLCASSDGGASRYFGPGTRLTVL.